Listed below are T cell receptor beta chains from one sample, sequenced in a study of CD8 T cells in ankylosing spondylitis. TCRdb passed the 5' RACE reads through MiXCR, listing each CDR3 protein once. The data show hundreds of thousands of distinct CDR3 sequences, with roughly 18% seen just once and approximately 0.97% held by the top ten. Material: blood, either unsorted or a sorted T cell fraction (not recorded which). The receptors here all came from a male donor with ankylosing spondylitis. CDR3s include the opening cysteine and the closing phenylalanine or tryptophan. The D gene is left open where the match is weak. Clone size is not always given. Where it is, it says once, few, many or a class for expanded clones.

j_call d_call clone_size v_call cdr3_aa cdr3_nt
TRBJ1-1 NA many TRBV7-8 CASSLVGGMNTEAFF TGTGCCAGCAGCTTAGTTGGGGGTATGAACACTGAAGCTTTCTTT
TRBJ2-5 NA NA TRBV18 CASSPQLSETQYF TGTGCCAGCTCACCGCAGCTTTCAGAGACCCAGTACTTC
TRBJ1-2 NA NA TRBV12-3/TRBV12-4 CASSSQGSIQGGYTF TGTGCCAGCAGTTCCCAGGGATCGATACAGGGTGGCTACACCTTC
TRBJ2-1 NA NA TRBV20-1 CSPSDPRRDNEQFF TGCAGTCCCTCGGACCCCCGACGAGACAATGAGCAGTTCTTC
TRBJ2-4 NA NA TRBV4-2 CASSQDLQLGIQYF TGTGCCAGCAGCCAAGATCTGCAGTTAGGCATTCAGTACTTC
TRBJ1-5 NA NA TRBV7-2 CASSLDRAGNQPQHF TGTGCCAGCAGCTTAGACAGGGCTGGCAATCAGCCCCAGCATTTT
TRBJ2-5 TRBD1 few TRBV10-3 CAIGTGKDQETQYF TGTGCCATAGGGACAGGGAAAGACCAAGAGACCCAGTACTTC
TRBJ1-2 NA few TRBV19 CATQTGQNRYGYTF TGTGCCACACAGACAGGACAGAATCGATATGGCTACACCTTC
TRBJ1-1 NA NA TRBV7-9 CASQRVGTGFEAFF TGTGCCAGCCAAAGGGTGGGGACGGGTTTTGAAGCTTTCTTT
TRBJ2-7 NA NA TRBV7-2 CASSLWGGYEQYF TGTGCCAGCAGCTTATGGGGTGGGTACGAGCAGTACTTC
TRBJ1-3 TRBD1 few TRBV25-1 CASSDPGTGGNTIYF TGTGCCAGCAGTGACCCTGGGACAGGGGGAAACACCATATATTTT
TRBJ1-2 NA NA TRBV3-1 CASSQEAGRLRILNYGYTF TGTGCCAGCAGCCAAGAGGCGGGGCGGTTACGAATCTTAAACTATGGCTACACCTTC
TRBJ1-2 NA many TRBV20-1 CSARGDAQGLSYGYTF TGCAGTGCTAGAGGGGATGCACAGGGTCTTAGCTATGGCTACACCTTC